Detailed here is one TCR beta chain. What it recognizes is unknown. Deletions cut 0 bases from V and 4 bases from J, with 11 bases between. The CDR3 runs to 15 residues. Germline CDR1 and CDR2: SGDLS and YYNGEE. Through a sample-barcoded 5' primer and a J-beta primer mix, a second PCR was run for 7 to 11 cycles. All cDNA molecules were each tagged by a template-switch adaptor with 12 random nucleotides. Samples each returned at least 2.5 million CDR3-containing paired-end reads. TCRdb re-called the 5' RACE reads with MiXCR, one entry per CDR3 protein. The sample records about 780,000 distinct CDR3 sequences, around half being singletons. This entry is derived from a study of blood T cells in healthy people across ages. General study results and limits: Naive T cell percentage and TCR beta diversity correlated strongly.

The V and J genes are TRBV9 and TRBJ2-1; D not resolved. The clonotype originates from a man older than 75 in good health. Sequenced: blood. CDR3 residues: CASSVDSVSYNEQFF. Here the CDR3 DNA reads TGTGCCAGCAGCGTAGACTCGGTCAGTTACAATGAGCAGTTCTTC. Supplemented by reference TRBV9 and TRBJ2-1, the full variable domain reads DSGVTQTPKHLITATGQRVTLRCSPRSGDLSVYWYQQSLDQGLQFLIQYYNGEERAKGNILERFSAQQFPDLHSELNLSSLELGDSALYFCASSVDSVSYNEQFFGPGTRLTVL.